A single T cell receptor beta chain is shown here with its context. Each CDR3 protein is one row after TCRdb ran MiXCR on the RT-PCR reads. The sample shows around 700,000 distinct CDR3 sequences, 13% to 15% of them seen only once. The specimen was memory CD4+ T cells from blood. This clonotype was sampled from a female donor in good health, serving as a healthy control.

CDR3 loop: CASSLLPGLAGVNGELFF. The CDR3 nucleotides are TGCGCCAGCAGCTTACTCCCGGGACTAGCGGGAGTGAACGGGGAGCTGTTTTTT. This chain uses TRBV5-1 with TRBJ2-2, with 14 nucleotides matching TRBD2. V dropped 2 bases and J dropped 7; count of bases not matched to a gene: 10. There are 18 residues in the CDR3. Germline V gene data show CDR1 as SGHRS and CDR2 as YFSETQ.